This record concerns one T cell receptor (beta chain) sequence. Investigators divided CD4+ cells into CD45RA+ naive and CD45RA-negative memory subsets. Clones were read by immunoSEQ multiplex PCR, and TCRdb kept only the in-frame ones, dropping some. Here the sample spans some 660,000 clones, 55% to 85% being singletons. This specimen belongs to a study of shared clonotypes between healthy human individuals. The CDR3 spans 15 residues. V lost 3 bases, J lost 5 bases, and 2 bases stayed unmatched. Germline V gives CDR1 MNHEY, CDR2 SMNVEV (reference sequence). The source of this sequence is a woman between 25 and 40 years old in good health. The V call is TRBV27, the J call TRBJ2-1; 12 positions match TRBD2. The sample comprised memory CD4+ T cells sorted from blood. Subset meaning: CD45RA-negative fraction. The CDR3 sequence is CASSFGLAGNNEQFF. The CDR3, as DNA: TGTGCCAGCAGTTTCGGACTAGCGGGAAACAATGAGCAGTTCTTC.